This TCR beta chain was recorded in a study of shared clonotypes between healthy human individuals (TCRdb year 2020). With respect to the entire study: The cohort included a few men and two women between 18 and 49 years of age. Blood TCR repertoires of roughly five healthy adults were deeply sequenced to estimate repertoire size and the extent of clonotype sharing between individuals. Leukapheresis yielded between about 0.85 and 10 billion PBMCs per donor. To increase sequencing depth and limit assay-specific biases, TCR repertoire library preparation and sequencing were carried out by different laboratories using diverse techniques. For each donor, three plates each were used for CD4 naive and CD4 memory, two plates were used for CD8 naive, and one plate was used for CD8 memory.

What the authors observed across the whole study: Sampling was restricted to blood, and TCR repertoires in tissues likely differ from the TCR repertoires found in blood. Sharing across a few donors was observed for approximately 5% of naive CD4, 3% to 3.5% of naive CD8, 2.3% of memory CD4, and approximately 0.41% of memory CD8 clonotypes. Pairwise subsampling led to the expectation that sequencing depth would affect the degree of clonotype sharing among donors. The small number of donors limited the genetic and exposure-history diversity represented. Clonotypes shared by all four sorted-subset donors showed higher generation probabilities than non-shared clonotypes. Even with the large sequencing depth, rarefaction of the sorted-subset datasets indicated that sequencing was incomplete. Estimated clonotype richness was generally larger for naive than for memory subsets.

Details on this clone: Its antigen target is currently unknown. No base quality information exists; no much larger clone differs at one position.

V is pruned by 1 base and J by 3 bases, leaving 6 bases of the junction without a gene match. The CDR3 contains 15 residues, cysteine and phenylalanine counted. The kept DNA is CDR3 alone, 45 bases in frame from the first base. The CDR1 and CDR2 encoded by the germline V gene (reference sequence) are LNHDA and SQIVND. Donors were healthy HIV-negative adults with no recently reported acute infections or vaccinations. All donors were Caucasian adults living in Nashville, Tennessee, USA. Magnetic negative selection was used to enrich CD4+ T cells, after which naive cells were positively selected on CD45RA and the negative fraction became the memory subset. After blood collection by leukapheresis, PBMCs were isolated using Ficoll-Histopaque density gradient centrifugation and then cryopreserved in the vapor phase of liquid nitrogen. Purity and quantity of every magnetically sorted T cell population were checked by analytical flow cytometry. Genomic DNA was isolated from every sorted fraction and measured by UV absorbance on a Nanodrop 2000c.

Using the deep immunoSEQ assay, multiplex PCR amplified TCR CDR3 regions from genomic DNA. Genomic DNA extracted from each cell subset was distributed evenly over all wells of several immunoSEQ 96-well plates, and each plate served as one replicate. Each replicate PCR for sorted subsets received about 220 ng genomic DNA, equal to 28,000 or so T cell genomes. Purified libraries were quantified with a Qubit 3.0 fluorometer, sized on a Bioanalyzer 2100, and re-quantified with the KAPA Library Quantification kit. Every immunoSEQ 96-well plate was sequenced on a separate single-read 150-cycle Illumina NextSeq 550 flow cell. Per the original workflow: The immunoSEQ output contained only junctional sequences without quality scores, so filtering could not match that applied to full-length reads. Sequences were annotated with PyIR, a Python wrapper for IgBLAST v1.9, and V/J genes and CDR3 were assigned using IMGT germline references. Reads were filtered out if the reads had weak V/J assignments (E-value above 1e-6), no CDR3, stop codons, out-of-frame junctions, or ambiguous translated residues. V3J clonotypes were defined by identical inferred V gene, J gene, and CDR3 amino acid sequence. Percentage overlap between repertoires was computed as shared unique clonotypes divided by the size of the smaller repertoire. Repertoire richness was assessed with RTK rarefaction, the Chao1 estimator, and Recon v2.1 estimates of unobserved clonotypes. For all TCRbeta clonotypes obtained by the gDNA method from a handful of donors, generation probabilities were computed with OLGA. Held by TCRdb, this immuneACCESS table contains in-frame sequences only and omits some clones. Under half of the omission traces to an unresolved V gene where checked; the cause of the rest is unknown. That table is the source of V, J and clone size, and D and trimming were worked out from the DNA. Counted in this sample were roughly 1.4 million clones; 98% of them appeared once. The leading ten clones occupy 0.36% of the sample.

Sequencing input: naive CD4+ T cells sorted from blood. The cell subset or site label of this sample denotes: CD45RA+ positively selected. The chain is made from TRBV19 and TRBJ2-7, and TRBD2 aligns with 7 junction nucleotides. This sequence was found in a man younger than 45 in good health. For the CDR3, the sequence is CASSIGEGMFYEQYF. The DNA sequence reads TGTGCCAGTAGTATAGGGGAGGGAATGTTCTACGAGCAGTACTTC.